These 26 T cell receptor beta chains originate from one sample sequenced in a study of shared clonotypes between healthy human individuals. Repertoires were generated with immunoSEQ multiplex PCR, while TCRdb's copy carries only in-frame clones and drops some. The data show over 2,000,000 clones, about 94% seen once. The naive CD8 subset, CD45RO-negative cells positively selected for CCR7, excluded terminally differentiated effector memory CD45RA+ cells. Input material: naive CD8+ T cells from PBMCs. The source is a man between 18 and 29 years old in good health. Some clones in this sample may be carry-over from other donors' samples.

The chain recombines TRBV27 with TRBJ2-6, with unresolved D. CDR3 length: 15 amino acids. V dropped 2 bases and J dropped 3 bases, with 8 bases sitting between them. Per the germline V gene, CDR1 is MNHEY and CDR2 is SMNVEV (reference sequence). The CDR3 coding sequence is TGTGCCAGCAGTTTACTTTGGGGTGGGGCCAACGTCCTGACTTTC. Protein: CASSLLWGGANVLTF.

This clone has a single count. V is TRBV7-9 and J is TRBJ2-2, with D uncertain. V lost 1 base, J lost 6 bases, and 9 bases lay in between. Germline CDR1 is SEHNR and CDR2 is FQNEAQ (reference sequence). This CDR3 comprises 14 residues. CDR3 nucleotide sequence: TGTGCCAGCAGCTTAGTGATGGATGCCGGGGAGCTGTTTTTT. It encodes CASSLVMDAGELFF.

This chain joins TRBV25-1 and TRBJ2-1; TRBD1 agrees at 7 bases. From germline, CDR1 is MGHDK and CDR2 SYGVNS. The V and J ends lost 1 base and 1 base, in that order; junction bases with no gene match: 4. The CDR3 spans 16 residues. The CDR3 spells CASSEFGTDSYNEQFF. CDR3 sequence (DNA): TGTGCCAGCAGTGAATTCGGGACAGATTCCTACAATGAGCAGTTCTTC. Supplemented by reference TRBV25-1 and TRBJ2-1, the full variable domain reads EADIYQTPRYLVIGTGKKITLECSQTMGHDKMYWYQQDPGMELHLIHYSYGVNSTEKGDLSSESTVSRIRTEHFPLTLESARPSHTSQYLCASSEFGTDSYNEQFFGPGTRLTVL.

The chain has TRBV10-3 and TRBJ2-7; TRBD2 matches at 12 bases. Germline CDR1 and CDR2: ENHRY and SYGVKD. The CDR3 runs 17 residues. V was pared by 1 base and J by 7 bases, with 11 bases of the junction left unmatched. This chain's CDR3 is CAISELLAGGPGWEQYF. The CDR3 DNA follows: TGTGCCATCAGTGAGTTGCTAGCGGGAGGGCCAGGATGGGAGCAGTACTTC.

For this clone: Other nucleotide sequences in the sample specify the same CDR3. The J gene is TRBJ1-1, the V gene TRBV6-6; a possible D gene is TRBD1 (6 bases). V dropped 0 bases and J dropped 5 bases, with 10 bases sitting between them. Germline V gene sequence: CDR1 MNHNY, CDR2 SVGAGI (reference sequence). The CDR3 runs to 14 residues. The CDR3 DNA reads TGTGCCAGCAGTTACTCTACAGGGAATACTGAAGCTTTCTTT. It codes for CASSYSTGNTEAFF.

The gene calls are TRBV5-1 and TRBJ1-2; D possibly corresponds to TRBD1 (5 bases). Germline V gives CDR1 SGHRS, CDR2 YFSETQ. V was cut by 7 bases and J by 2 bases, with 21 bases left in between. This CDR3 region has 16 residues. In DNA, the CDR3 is TGCGCCAGCCAGAGGAATCCGGGGACCGCGAACTATGGCTACACCTTC. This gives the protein CASQRNPGTANYGYTF.

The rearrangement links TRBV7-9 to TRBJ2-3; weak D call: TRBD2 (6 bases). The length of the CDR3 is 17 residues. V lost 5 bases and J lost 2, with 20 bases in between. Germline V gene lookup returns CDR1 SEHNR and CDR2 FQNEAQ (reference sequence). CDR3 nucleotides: TGTGCCAGCAGCAGCAGCTGGGGGGTGAACCCCACAGATACGCAGTATTTT. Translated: CASSSSWGVNPTDTQYF.

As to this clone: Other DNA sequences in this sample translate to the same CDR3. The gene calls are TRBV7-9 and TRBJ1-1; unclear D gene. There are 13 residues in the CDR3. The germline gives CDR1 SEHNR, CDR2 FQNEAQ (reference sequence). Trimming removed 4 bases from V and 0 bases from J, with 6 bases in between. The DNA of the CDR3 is TGTGCCAGCAGCTCGCTGCTGAACACTGAAGCTTTCTTT. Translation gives CASSSLLNTEAFF.

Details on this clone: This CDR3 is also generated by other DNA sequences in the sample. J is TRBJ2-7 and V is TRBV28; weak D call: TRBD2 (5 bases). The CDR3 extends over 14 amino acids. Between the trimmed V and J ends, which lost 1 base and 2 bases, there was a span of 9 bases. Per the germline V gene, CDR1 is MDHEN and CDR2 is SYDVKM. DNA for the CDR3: TGTGCCAGCAGTTTATCCGGAGGTACCTACGAGCAGTACTTC. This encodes CASSLSGGTYEQYF.

The CDR3 reads CASSITTYEQYF. CDR3 in DNA: TGTGCCAGCTCAATTACCACCTACGAGCAGTACTTC. The V gene is TRBV28, the J gene TRBJ2-7; D unresolved. The CDR3 loop spans 12 amino acids. From germline, CDR1 is MDHEN and CDR2 SYDVKM. Trimming cost V 8 bases and J 2 bases, with 10 bases left between them.

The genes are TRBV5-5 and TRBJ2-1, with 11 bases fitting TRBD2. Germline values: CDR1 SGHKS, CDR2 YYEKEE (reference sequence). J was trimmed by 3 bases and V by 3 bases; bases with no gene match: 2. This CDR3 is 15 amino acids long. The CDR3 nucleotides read TGTGCCAGCAGCTGGGGGACTAGCGGCTACAATGAGCAGTTCTTC. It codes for CASSWGTSGYNEQFF.

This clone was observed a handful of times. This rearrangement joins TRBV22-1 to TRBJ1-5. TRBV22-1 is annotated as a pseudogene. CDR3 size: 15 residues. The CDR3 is CPGSAECFGNQPQHF. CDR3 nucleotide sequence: TGTCCTGGGAGCGCAGAGTGCTTTGGCAATCAGCCCCAGCATTTT.

The CDR3 nucleotides read TGTGCCAGTAGGATCCTGGGACCTGGAAACACCATATATTTT. As protein: CASRILGPGNTIYF. This chain joins TRBV19 and TRBJ1-3; D perhaps matches TRBD1 (5 bases). Germline assignment: CDR1 LNHDA and CDR2 SQIVND (reference sequence). Trimming took 6 bases from V and 2 from J, leaving 11 bases between them. There are 14 residues in the CDR3.

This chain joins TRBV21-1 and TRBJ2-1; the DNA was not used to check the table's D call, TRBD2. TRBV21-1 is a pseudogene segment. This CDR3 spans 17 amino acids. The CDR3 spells CASRQSCKLREFNEQFF. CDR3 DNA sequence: TGTGCCAGCCGCCAGTCCTGTAAGTTGCGGGAGTTCAATGAGCAGTTCTTC.

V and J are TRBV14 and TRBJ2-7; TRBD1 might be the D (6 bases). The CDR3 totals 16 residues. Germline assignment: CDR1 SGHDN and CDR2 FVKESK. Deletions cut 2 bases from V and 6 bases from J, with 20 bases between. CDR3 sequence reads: CASSQSLGQRLGEQYF. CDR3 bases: TGTGCCAGCAGCCAAAGTCTCGGACAGCGGCTGGGCGAGCAGTACTTC.

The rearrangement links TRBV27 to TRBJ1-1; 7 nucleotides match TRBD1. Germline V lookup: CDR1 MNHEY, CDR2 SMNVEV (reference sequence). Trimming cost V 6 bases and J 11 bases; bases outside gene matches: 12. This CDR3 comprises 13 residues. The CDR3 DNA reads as TGTGCCAGCAGCACATTGGGAGGGGGCAGGGCTTTCTTT. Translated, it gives CASSTLGGGRAFF.

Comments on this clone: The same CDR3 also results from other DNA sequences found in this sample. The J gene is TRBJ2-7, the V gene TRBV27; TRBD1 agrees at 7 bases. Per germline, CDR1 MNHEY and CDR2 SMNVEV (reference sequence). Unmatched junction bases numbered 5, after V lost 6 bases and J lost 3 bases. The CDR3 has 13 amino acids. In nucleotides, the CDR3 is TGTGCCAGCAGCCTCCGGACAGGCTACGAGCAGTACTTC. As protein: CASSLRTGYEQYF.

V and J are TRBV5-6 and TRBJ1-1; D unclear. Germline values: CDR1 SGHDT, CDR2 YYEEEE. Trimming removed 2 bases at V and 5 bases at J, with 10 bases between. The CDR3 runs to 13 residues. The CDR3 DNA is TGTGCCAGCAGCTTAAGAGTTGGTACTGAAGCTTTCTTT. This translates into CASSLRVGTEAFF. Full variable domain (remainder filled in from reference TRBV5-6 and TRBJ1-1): DAGVTQSPTHLIKTRGQQVTLRCSPKSGHDTVSWYQQALGQGPQFIFQYYEEEERQRGNFPDRFSGHQFPNYSSELNVNALLLGDSALYLCASSLRVGTEAFFGQGTRLTVV.

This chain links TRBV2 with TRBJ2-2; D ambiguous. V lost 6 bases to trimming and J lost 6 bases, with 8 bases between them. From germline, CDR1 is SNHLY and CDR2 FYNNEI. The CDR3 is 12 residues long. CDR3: CASRLRPGELFF. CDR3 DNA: TGTGCCAGCAGGCTTAGGCCCGGGGAGCTGTTTTTT.

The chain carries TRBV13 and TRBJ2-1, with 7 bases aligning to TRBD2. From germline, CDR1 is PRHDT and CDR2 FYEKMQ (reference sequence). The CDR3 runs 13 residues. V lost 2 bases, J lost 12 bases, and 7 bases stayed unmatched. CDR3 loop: CASSLLAREGQFF. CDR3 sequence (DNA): TGTGCCAGCAGCTTATTGGCCAGGGAGGGGCAGTTCTTC.

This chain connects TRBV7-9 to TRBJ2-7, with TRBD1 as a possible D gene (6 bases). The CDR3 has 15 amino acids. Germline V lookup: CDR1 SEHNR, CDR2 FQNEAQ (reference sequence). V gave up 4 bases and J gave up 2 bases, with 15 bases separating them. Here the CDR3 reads CASSSRDITPYEQYF. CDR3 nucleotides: TGTGCCAGCAGCTCGAGGGACATTACCCCCTACGAGCAGTACTTC.

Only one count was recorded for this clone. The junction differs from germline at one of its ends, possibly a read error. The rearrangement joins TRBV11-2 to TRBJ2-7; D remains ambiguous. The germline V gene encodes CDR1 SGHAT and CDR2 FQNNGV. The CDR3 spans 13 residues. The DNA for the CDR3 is TGTGCCAGCACCTTAGGAAGAGTGATAGGGCAGTACTTC. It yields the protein CASTLGRVIGQYF.

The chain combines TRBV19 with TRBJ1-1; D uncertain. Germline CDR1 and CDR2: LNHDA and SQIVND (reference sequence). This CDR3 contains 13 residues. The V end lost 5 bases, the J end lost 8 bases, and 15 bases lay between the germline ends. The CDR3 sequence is CASSSPGWGEAFF. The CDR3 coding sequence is TGTGCCAGTAGTTCCCCTGGGTGGGGAGAAGCTTTCTTT.

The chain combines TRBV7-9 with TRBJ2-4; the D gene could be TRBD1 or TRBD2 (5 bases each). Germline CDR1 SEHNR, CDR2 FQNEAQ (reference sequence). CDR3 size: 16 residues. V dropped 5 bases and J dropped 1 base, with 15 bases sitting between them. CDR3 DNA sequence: TGTGCCAGCAGCCCGGGGACGGGTCGGGCCAAAAACATTCAGTACTTC. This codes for CASSPGTGRAKNIQYF.

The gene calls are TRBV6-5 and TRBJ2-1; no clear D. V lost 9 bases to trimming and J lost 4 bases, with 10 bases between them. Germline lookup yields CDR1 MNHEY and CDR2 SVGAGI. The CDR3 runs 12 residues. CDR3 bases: TGTGCCAGTGGGAACAATTACAATGAGCAGTTCTTC. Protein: CASGNNYNEQFF.

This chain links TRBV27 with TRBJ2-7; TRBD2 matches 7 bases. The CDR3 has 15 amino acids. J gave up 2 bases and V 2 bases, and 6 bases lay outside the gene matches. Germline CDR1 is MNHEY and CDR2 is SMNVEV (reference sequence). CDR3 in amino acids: CASSLVGLTAYEQYF. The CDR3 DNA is TGTGCCAGCAGTTTAGTGGGACTAACGGCCTACGAGCAGTACTTC.